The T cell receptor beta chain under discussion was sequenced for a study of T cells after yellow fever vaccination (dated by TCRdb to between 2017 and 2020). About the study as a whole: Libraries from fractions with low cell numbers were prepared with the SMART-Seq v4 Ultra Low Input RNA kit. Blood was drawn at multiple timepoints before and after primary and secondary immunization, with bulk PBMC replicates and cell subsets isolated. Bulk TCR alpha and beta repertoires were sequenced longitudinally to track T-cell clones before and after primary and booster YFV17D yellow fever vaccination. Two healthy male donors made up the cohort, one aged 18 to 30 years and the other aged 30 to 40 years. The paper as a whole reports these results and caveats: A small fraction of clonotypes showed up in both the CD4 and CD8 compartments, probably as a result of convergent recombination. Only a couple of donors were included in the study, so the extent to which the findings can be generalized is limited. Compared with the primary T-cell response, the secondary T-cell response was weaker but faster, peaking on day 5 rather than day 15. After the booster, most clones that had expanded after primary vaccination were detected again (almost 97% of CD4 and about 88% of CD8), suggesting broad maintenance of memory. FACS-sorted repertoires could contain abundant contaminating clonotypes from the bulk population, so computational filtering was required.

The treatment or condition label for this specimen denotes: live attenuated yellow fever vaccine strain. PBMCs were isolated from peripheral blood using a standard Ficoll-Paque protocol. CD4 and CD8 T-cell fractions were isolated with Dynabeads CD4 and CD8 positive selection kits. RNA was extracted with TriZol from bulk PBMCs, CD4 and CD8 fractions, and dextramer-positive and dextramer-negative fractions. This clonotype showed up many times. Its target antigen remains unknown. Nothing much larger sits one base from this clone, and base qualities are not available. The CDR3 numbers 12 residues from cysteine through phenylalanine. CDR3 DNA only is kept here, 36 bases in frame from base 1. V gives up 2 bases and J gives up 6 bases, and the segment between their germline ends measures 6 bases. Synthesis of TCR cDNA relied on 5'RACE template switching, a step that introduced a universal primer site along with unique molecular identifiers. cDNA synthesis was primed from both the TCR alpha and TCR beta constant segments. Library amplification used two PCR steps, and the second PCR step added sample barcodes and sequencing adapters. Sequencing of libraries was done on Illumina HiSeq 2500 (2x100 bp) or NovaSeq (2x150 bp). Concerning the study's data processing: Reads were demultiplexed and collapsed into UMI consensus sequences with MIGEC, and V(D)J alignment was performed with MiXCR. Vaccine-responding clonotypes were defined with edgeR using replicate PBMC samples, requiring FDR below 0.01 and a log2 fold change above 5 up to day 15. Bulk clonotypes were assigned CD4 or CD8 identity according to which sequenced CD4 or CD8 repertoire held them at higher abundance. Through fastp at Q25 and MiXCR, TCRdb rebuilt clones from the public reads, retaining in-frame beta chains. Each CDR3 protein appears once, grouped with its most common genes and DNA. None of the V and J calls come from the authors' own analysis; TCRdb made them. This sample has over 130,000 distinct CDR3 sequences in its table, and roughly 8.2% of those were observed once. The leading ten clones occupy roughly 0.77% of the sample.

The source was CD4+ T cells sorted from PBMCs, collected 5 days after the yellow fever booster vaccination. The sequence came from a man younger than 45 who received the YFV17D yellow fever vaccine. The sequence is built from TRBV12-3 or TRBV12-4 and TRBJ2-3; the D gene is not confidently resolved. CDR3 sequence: CASSLFGDTQYF. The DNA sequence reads TGTGCCAGCAGTTTATTTGGGGATACGCAGTATTTT.